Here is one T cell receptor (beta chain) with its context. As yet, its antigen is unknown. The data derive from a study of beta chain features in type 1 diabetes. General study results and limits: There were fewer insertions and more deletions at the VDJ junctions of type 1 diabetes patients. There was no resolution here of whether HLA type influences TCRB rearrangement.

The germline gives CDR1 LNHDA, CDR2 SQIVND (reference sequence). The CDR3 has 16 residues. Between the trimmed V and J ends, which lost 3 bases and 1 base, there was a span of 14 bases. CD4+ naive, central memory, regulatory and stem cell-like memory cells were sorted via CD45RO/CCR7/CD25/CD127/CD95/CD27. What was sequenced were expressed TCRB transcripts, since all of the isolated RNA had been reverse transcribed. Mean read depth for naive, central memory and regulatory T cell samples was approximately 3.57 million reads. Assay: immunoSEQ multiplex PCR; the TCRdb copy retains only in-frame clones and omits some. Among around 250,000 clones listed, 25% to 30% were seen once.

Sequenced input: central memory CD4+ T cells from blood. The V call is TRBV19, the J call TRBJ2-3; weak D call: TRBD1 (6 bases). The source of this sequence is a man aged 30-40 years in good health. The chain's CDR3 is CASSITYAGGTDTQYF. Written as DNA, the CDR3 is TGTGCCAGTAGTATCACCTATGCAGGGGGCACAGATACGCAGTATTTT.